This TCR beta chain was documented in a study of control samples from healthy donors and cancer patients. Clones were sequenced by immunoSEQ multiplex PCR, and TCRdb holds only the in-frame ones, with some missing. The profile covers more than 95,000 clones, with around 89% appearing a single time and approximately 2.3% taken by the ten largest. With 2 bases clipped from V and 7 bases from J, the junction kept 6 bases outside the gene matches. The CDR3 has 15 residues. Per the germline V gene, CDR1 is MGHRA and CDR2 is YSYEKL. Source material: blood. The genes are TRBV4-1 and TRBJ2-2; 8 bases are a match to TRBD1. The clonotype comes from a woman aged 70-85 years in good health. Here the CDR3 reads CASSQTGTGLGELFF. CDR3 coding DNA: TGCGCCAGCAGCCAAACCGGGACAGGCCTCGGGGAGCTGTTTTTT.